The 26 T cell receptor beta chains below come from one sample, sequenced in a study of shared clonotypes between healthy human individuals. TCRdb's copy holds only in-frame clones and misses some; the assay was immunoSEQ multiplex PCR. The sample yields some 2.1 million clones, over 85% seen once. Naive CD8 cells lacked CD45RO and underwent positive selection for CCR7, leaving out terminally differentiated effector memory CD45RA+ cells. The sequencing sample was made of naive CD8+ T cells from PBMCs. The receptors originated from a young man in good health. Some clones in this sample may be carry-over from other donors' samples.

The chain has TRBV5-1 and TRBJ2-7; D remains ambiguous. The CDR3 is 15 residues long. The V end was cut by 0 bases, the J end by 0 bases, with 10 bases between. Germline assignment: CDR1 SGHRS and CDR2 YFSETQ. DNA of the CDR3: TGCGCCAGCAGCTTGGCCACGGGCCACTCCTACGAGCAGTACTTC. Its translation: CASSLATGHSYEQYF.

The genes are TRBV6-6 and TRBJ2-7, with D possibly being TRBD2 (6 bases). The length of the CDR3 is 14 residues. CDR1 is MNHNY, CDR2 SVGAGI, per germline (reference sequence). Trimming left V 5 bases short and J 4 bases short, with 15 bases between. The CDR3 DNA is TGTGCCAGCAGTCACCGGGACTGGACTTACGAGCAGTACTTC. Its translation is CASSHRDWTYEQYF.

The J gene is TRBJ2-3, the V gene TRBV18; TRBD1 matches 11 bases. Germline-derived CDR1 and CDR2 are KGHSH and LQKENI. V shed 3 bases and J 0 bases; nucleotides not matched to a gene: 17. This CDR3 comprises 21 residues. CDR3 protein: CASSPLGQGALGSSSTDTQYF. For the CDR3, the DNA is TGTGCCAGCTCACCCCTAGGACAGGGGGCTTTAGGATCCTCTAGCACAGATACGCAGTATTTT.

This clone occurred a few times. The chain employs TRBV7-9 and TRBJ2-2, with D unclear. CDR1 is SEHNR and CDR2 is FQNEAQ in the germline V gene (reference sequence). This CDR3 is 15 amino acids long. The V end lost 1 base, the J end lost 2 bases, and 8 bases lay between the germline ends. The CDR3 sequence: CASSLESGNTGELFF. For the CDR3, the DNA is TGTGCCAGCAGCTTAGAGTCCGGTAACACCGGGGAGCTGTTTTTT.

The count of this clone is one. In DNA form, the CDR3 reads TGCGCCAGGAAAGCGTTGCCCACTAATGAAGCTTTCTTT. This translates into CARKALPTNEAFF. V gene TRBV4-3 combines with J gene TRBJ1-1, with D uncertain. Germline V gene sequence: CDR1 LGHNA, CDR2 YSLEER. V dropped 9 bases and J dropped 7 bases, with 18 bases sitting between them. The CDR3 is 13 amino acids.

This clone was counted a few times. This CDR3 is also generated by other DNA sequences in the sample. This chain links TRBV2 with TRBJ1-1, with D perhaps matching TRBD1 (5 bases). This CDR3 contains 12 residues. Trimming left V 6 bases short and J 3 bases short, with 8 bases between. Looked up from germline, CDR1 is SNHLY and CDR2 is FYNNEI. The CDR3 spells CASRGPDTEAFF. The CDR3, as DNA: TGTGCCAGCAGGGGACCAGACACTGAAGCTTTCTTT.

The rearrangement uses TRBV4-1 and TRBJ1-2; D remains unclear. V was clipped by 1 base and J by 6 bases, with 9 bases between them. The germline CDR1 and CDR2 sequences are MGHRA and YSYEKL. The CDR3 runs 13 residues. CDR3 region: CASSQGYINGYTF. CDR3 bases: TGCGCCAGCAGCCAAGGATATATCAATGGCTACACCTTC.

This clone was seen a single time. V and J are TRBV4-1 and TRBJ1-4; D unresolved. Germline values: CDR1 MGHRA, CDR2 YSYEKL. Trimming stripped 5 bases from V and 7 bases from J, with 17 bases between. This CDR3 has 15 residues. CDR3 protein: CASSLSRTYVEKLFF. CDR3 in DNA: TGCGCCAGCAGCTTGTCTCGTACCTACGTTGAAAAACTGTTTTTT.

This sequence joins TRBV7-3 and TRBJ1-2; D gene uncertain. V lost 5 bases to trimming and J lost 6 bases, with 13 bases between them. This CDR3 comprises 13 residues. Per the germline V gene, CDR1 is SGHTA and CDR2 is FQGTGA. CDR3 residues: CASSLAGGDGYTF. The DNA of the CDR3 is TGTGCCAGCAGCCTCGCGGGTGGGGATGGCTACACCTTC.

This chain links TRBV4-1 with TRBJ1-2; D is unresolved. CDR3 size: 12 residues. The V gene's germline CDR1 is MGHRA and CDR2 YSYEKL. Between the trimmed V and J ends, which lost 1 base and 8 bases, there was a span of 8 bases. The CDR3 here is CASSQGSVGYTF. Written as DNA, the CDR3 is TGCGCCAGCAGCCAAGGCTCGGTAGGCTACACCTTC.

V is TRBV19 and J is TRBJ2-4; D is perhaps TRBD2 (6 bases). This CDR3 region has 17 residues. V was pared by 5 bases and J by 1 base, with 18 bases between. Germline assignment: CDR1 LNHDA and CDR2 SQIVND (reference sequence). The CDR3: CASSLSEGYLAKNIQYF. The CDR3 nucleotides read TGTGCCAGTAGTCTATCGGAGGGGTACCTGGCCAAAAACATTCAGTACTTC.

The rearrangement uses TRBV5-4 and TRBJ2-3, with 11 bases fitting TRBD2. Trimming removed 0 bases from V and 1 base from J; junction bases left unmatched: 10. Germline loops: CDR1 SGHNT, CDR2 YYREEE (reference sequence). The CDR3 loop spans 19 amino acids. The CDR3 DNA is TGTGCCAGCAGCTTGGGGCCCACAGAGGGACTAGCGGGCACAGATACGCAGTATTTT. Amino acid sequence: CASSLGPTEGLAGTDTQYF.

The V call is TRBV9, the J call TRBJ1-3; D not certain. This CDR3 has 16 amino acids. Looked up from germline, CDR1 is SGDLS and CDR2 is YYNGEE. Between the trimmed V and J ends, which lost 0 bases and 1 base, there was a span of 11 bases. CDR3 nucleotide sequence: TGTGCCAGCAGCGTAGACGAGTCCCTTTCTGGAAACACCATATATTTT. This encodes CASSVDESLSGNTIYF.

The chain uses TRBV7-8 and TRBJ1-1; D is unclear. Germline CDR1 and CDR2: SGHVS and FQNEAQ. CDR3 length: 13 residues. V was trimmed by 5 bases and J by 6 bases, leaving 13 bases between them. The CDR3, as DNA: TGTGCCAGCAGCCCCGAGGCCCGGGCTGAAGCTTTCTTT. Translating gives CASSPEARAEAFF.

J is TRBJ2-7 and V is TRBV9, with 7 bases identical to TRBD2. The CDR3 is made up of 14 amino acids. Germline assignment: CDR1 SGDLS and CDR2 YYNGEE. Unmatched junction bases numbered 8, after V lost 2 bases and J lost 6 bases. The CDR3 is CASSVSGTTGEQYF. The CDR3, as DNA: TGTGCCAGCAGCGTTTCCGGGACTACGGGCGAGCAGTACTTC.

V and J are TRBV5-3 and TRBJ1-4; D gene uncertain. TRBV5-3 is an ORF, and what it does is uncertain. Deletions cut 4 bases from V and 7 bases from J, with 17 bases between. This CDR3 region has 15 residues. DNA of the CDR3: TGTGCCAGAAGCCCCGGCCCCGACCGGGGTGAAAAACTGTTTTTT. Protein product: CARSPGPDRGEKLFF.

This sequence joins TRBV6-6 and TRBJ2-7; D gene uncertain. Germline V gives CDR1 MNHNY, CDR2 SVGAGI (reference sequence). This CDR3 region has 11 residues. V lost 4 bases and J 6 bases, leaving 7 bases between the germline ends. The CDR3 DNA follows: TGTGCCAGCAGTTCCGTCTCCGAGCAGTACTTC. Its protein product is CASSSVSEQYF.

The chain uses TRBV7-9 and TRBJ2-7; perhaps TRBD1 as D (6 bases). This CDR3 region has 16 residues. The V end lost 1 base, the J end lost 0 bases, and 13 bases lay between the germline ends. In germline, CDR1 is SEHNR, CDR2 FQNEAQ (reference sequence). The chain's CDR3 is CASSLGSTGSSYEQYF. In DNA form, the CDR3 reads TGTGCCAGCAGCTTAGGGTCCACAGGGAGCTCCTACGAGCAGTACTTC.

The gene calls are TRBV4-1 and TRBJ1-1; tentatively, D is TRBD1 (6 bases). The ends were cut back, 4 bases at V and 5 bases at J, with 23 bases in the middle. The CDR3 spans 17 residues. Germline V gene lookup returns CDR1 MGHRA and CDR2 YSYEKL. CDR3 sequence reads: CASSPGGWGPGGTEAFF. As DNA, the CDR3 is TGCGCCAGCAGCCCGGGGGGCTGGGGCCCCGGAGGGACTGAAGCTTTCTTT.

This clone has a single count. This chain connects TRBV4-1 to TRBJ1-2; D is unclear. The ends were cut back, 3 bases at V and 4 bases at J, with 21 bases in the middle. Germline CDR1 and CDR2: MGHRA and YSYEKL. The CDR3 sequence is 17 residues long. The CDR3 coding sequence is TGCGCCAGCAGCCAGGGCCTAGGTTTAGGGCTGGGCTATGGCTACACCTTC. Amino acids: CASSQGLGLGLGYGYTF.

The CDR3 bases are TGTGCCAGCAGCCCAGGACTCAGGAACACTGAAGCTTTCTTT. This encodes CASSPGLRNTEAFF. The chain is built from TRBV7-9 and TRBJ1-1; D is ambiguous. CDR1 SEHNR and CDR2 FQNEAQ come from the germline V gene (reference sequence). Trimming removed 5 bases from V and 1 base from J, with 11 bases in between. The CDR3 length is 14 residues. Complete variable domain (other parts from reference TRBV7-9 and TRBJ1-1): DTGVSQNPRHKITKRGQNVTFRCDPISEHNRLYWYRQTLGQGPEFLTYFQNEAQLEKSRLLSDRFSAERPKGSFSTLEIQRTEQGDSAMYLCASSPGLRNTEAFFGQGTRLTVV.

The V and J genes are TRBV5-1 and TRBJ2-7, with TRBD1 matching 9 bases. Looked up from germline, CDR1 is SGHRS and CDR2 is YFSETQ. The CDR3 loop spans 15 amino acids. J lost 3 bases, V lost 5 bases, and 9 bases had no gene match. The CDR3 nucleotides read TGCGCCAGCAGAATATCCGGGACAGGGAACTACGAGCAGTACTTC. Residues: CASRISGTGNYEQYF.

The J gene is TRBJ1-1, the V gene TRBV4-1; D remains unclear. CDR3 size: 15 residues. Germline values: CDR1 MGHRA, CDR2 YSYEKL. Between the trimmed V and J ends, which lost 0 bases and 3 bases, there was a span of 11 bases. This CDR3 is CASSQDMEGDTEAFF. In DNA, the CDR3 is TGCGCCAGCAGCCAAGATATGGAGGGCGACACTGAAGCTTTCTTT.

CDR3 nucleotide sequence: TGTGCCAGCAGCAGCGGGAGGGGGTCCTACAATGAGCAGTTCTTC. It encodes CASSSGRGSYNEQFF. The chain recombines TRBV27 with TRBJ2-1, with 10 bases matching TRBD2. Germline V lookup: CDR1 MNHEY, CDR2 SMNVEV (reference sequence). V lost 6 bases to trimming and J lost 1 base; unmatched junction nucleotides: 3. The CDR3 is 15 amino acids.

The chain employs TRBV4-1 and TRBJ2-1, with 11 bases matching TRBD2. Per germline, CDR1 MGHRA and CDR2 YSYEKL. CDR3 size: 15 residues. J was trimmed by 8 bases and V by 0 bases; bases with no gene match: 3. As DNA, the CDR3 is TGCGCCAGCAGCCAAGATCCACTAGCGGGAGATGAGCAGTTCTTC. Protein: CASSQDPLAGDEQFF.

The chain couples TRBV13 to TRBJ2-2; D unclear. With 3 bases removed from V and 4 bases from J, the gap between germline ends came to 15 bases. The CDR3 sequence is 16 residues long. Looked up from germline, CDR1 is PRHDT and CDR2 is FYEKMQ (reference sequence). CDR3 in amino acids: CASSFFGSLGTGELFF. In nucleotides, the CDR3 is TGTGCCAGCAGCTTCTTTGGTAGCTTGGGCACCGGGGAGCTGTTTTTT.